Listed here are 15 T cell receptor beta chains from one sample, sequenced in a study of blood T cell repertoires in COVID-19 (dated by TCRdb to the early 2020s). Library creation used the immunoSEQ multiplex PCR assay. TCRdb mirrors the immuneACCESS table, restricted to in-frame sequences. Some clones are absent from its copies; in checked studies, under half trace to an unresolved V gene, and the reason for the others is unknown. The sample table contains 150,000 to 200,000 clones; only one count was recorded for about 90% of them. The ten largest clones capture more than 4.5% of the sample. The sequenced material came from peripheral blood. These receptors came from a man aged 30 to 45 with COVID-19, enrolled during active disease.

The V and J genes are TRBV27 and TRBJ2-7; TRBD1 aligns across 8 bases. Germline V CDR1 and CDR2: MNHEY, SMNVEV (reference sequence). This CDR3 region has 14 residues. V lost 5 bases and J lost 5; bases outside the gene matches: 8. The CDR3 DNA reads TGTGCCAGCAGTGACCGGACAGGGAGCCACGAGCAGTACTTC. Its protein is CASSDRTGSHEQYF.

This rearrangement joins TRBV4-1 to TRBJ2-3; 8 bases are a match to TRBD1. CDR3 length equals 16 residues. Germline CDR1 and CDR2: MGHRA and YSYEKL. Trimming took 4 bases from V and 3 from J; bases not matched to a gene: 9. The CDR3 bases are TGCGCCAGCAGCCTAGTGACAGGGGTAAGGACAGATACGCAGTATTTT. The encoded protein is CASSLVTGVRTDTQYF.

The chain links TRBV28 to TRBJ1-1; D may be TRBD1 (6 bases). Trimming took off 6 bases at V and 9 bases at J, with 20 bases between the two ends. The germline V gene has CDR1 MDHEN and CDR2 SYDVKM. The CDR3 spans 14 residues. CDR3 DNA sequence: TGTGCCAGCAGCACCGGCCCGGTGGGGGCTCAAGCTTTCTTT. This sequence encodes CASSTGPVGAQAFF.

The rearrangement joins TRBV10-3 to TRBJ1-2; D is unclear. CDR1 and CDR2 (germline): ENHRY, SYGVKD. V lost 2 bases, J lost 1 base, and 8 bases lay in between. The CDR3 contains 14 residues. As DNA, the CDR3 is TGTGCCATCAGTGAGGAGATTTTTAACTATGGCTACACCTTC. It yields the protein CAISEEIFNYGYTF.

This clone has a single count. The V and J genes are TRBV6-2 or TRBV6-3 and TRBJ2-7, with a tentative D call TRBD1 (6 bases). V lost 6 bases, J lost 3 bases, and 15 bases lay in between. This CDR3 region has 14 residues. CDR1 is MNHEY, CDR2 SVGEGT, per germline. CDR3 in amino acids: CASSQTGLIYEQYF. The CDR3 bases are TGTGCCAGCAGCCAGACAGGCCTGATCTACGAGCAGTACTTC.

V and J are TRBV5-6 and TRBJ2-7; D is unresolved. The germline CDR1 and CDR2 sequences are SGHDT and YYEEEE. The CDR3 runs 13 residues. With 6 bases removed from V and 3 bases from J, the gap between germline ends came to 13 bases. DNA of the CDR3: TGTGCCAGCACCACGAACAAAGACTACGAGCAGTACTTC. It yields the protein CASTTNKDYEQYF.

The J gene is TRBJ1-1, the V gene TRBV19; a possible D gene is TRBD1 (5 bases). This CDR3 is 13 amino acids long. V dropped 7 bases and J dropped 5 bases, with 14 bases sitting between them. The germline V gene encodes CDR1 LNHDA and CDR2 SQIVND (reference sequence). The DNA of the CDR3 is TGTGCCAGTAACGGTCAGGGAGGTACTGAAGCTTTCTTT. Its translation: CASNGQGGTEAFF.

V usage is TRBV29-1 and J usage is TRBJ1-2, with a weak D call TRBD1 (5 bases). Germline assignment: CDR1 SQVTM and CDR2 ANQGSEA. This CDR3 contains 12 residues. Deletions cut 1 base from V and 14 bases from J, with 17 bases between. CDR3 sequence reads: CSVEGRGSSLTF. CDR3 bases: TGCAGCGTTGAAGGGAGGGGCTCATCGTTAACCTTC.

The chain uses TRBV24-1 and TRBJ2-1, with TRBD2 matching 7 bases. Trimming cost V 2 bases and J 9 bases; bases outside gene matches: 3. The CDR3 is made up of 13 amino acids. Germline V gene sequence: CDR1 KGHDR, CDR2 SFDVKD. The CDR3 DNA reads TGTGCCACCAGTGATTCGAGGGAGGGTGAGCAGTTCTTC. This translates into CATSDSREGEQFF.

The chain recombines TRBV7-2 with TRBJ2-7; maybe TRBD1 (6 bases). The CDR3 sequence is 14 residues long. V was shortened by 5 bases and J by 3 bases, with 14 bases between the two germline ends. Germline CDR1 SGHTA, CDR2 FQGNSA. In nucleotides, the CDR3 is TGTGCCAGCAGCCCAGGGACATCTGGCTACGAGCAGTACTTC. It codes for CASSPGTSGYEQYF.

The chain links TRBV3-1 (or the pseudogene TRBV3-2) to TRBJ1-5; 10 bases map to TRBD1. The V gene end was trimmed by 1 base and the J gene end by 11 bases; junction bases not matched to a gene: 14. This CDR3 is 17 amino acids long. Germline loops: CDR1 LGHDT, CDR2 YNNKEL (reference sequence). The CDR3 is CASSQGRDRGPKGAQHF. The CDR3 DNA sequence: TGTGCCAGCAGCCAAGGCCGGGACAGGGGACCCAAGGGGGCCCAGCATTTT.

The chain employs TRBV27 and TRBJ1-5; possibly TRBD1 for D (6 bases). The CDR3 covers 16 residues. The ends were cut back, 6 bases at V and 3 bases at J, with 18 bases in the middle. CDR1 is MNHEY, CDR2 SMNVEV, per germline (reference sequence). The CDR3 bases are TGTGCCAGCAGCCCAGGGGCAGGTAGGGACAATCAGCCCCAGCATTTT. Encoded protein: CASSPGAGRDNQPQHF.

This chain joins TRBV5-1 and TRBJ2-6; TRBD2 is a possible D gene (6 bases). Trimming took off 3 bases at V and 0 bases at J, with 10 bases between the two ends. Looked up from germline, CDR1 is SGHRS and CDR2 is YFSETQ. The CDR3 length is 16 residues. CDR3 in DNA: TGCGCCAGCAGCTCGGAGGGCAACTCTGGGGCCAACGTCCTGACTTTC. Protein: CASSSEGNSGANVLTF.

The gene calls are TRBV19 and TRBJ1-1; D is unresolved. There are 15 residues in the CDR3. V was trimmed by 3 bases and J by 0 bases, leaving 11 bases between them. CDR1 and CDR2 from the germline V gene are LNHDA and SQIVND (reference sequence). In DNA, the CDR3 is TGTGCCAGTAGTATCTCGGGTAGATTGAACACTGAAGCTTTCTTT. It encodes CASSISGRLNTEAFF.

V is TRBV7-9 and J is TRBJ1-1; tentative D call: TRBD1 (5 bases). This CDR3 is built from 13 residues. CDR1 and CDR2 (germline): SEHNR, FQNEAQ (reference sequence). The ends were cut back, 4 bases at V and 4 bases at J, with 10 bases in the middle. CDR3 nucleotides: TGTGCCAGCAGCTCCCTTCAGGGCACTGAAGCTTTCTTT. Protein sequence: CASSSLQGTEAFF.